This TCR beta chain was sequenced for a study of shared clonotypes between healthy human individuals. Partitioning of CD4+ cells yielded a CD45RA+ naive subset and a CD45RA-negative memory subset. There are 14 residues in the CDR3. The V end was cut by 4 bases, the J end by 5 bases, with 14 bases between. Per the germline V gene, CDR1 is SNHLY and CDR2 is FYNNEI. For each subset, genomic DNA was distributed in equal portions over several immunoSEQ plates. Only in-frame clones appear in the TCRdb table, and some are missing; sequencing was by immunoSEQ multiplex PCR. Here the sample spans approximately 2.5 million clones, more than 85% being singletons.

The chain links TRBV2 to TRBJ2-5; the D is unclear. The sequence derives from a young man in good health. Some clones in this sample may be carry-over from other donors' samples. Sequences were obtained from naive CD4+ T cells from PBMCs. Subset: CD45RA+ positively selected. The CDR3, as DNA: TGTGCCAGCAGTGTCTTAGCCTCCAGGGAGACCCAGTACTTC. This encodes CASSVLASRETQYF.